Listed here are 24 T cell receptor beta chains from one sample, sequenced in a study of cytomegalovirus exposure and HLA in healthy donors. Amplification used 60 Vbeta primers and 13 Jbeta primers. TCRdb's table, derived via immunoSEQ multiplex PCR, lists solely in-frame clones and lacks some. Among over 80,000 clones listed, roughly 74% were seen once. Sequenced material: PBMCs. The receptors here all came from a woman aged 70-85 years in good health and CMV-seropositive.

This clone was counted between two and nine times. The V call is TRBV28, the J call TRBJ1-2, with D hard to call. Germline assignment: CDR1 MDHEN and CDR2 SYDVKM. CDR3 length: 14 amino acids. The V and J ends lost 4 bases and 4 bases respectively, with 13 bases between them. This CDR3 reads CASSSPTLSYGYTF. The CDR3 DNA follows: TGTGCCAGCAGTTCCCCTACCCTAAGCTATGGCTACACCTTC.

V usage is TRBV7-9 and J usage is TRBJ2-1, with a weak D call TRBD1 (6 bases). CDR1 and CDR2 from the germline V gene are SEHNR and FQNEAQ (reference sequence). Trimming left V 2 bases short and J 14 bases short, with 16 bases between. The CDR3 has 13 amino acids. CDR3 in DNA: TGTGCCAGCAGCTTACCTACAGGGAAGGTCGAGTTCTTC. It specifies CASSLPTGKVEFF.

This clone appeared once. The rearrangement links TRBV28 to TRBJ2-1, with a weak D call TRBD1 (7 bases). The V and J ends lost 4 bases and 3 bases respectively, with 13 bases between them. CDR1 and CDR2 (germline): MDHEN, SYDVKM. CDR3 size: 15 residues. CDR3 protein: CASSSLAGGYNEQFF. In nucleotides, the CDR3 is TGTGCCAGCAGTTCACTAGCAGGGGGCTACAATGAGCAGTTCTTC.

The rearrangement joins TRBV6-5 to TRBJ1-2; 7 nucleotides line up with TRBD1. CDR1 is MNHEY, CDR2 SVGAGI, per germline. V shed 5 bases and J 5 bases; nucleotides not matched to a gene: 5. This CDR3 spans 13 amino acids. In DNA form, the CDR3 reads TGTGCCAGCAGTGCAGACAGGGTTTATGGCTACACCTTC. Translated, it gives CASSADRVYGYTF.

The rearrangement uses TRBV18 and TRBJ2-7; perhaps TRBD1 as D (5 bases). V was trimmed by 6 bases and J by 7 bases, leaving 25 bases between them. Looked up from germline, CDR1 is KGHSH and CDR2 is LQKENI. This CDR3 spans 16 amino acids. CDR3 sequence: CASSQYVREDLGEQYF. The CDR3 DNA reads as TGTGCCAGCTCCCAGTATGTCAGGGAAGATTTGGGAGAGCAGTACTTC.

The CDR3 region has the DNA TGTGCCAGCAGTTCACATTTGGGAGCGGGGGTCGGGGAGCTGTTTTTT. Residues: CASSSHLGAGVGELFF. The chain carries TRBV6-6 and TRBJ2-2; 8 bases fit TRBD2. The germline gives CDR1 MNHNY, CDR2 SVGAGI (reference sequence). The V segment lost 4 bases and the J segment 7 bases; nucleotides outside the gene matches: 11. There are 16 residues in the CDR3.

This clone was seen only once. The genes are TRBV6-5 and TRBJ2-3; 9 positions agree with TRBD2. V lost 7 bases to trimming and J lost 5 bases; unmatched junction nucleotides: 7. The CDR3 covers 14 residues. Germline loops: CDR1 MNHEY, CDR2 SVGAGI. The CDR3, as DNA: TGTGCCAGCATGCTGCGGGGGGGAATAGATACGCAGTATTTT. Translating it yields CASMLRGGIDTQYF.

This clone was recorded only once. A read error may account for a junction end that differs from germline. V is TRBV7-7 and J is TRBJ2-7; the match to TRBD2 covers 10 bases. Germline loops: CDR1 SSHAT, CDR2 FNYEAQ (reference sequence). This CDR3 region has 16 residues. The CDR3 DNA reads TGTGCTAGCAGCGTAGCGGGGGGAGTCCCAAAGGACGAGCAGTACTTC. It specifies CASSVAGGVPKDEQYF. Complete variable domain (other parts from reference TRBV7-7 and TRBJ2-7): GAGVSQSPRYKVTKRGQDVTLRCDPISSHATLYWYQQALGQGPEFLTYFNYEAQPDKSGLPSDRFSAERPEGSISTLTIQRTEQRDSAMYRCASSVAGGVPKDEQYFGPGTRLTVT.

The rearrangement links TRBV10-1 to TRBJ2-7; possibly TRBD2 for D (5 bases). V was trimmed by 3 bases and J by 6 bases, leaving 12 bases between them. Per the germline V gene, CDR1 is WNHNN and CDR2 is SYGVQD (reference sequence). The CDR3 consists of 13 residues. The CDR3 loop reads CASSEGGLSEQYF. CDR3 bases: TGCGCCAGCAGTGAAGGAGGACTTAGCGAGCAGTACTTC.

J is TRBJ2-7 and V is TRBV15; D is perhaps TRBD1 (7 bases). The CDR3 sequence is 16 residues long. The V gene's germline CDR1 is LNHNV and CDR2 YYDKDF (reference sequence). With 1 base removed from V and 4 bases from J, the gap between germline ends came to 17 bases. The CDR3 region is CATSRGAGGLQYEQYF. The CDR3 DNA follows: TGTGCCACCAGCAGAGGTGCAGGGGGGCTCCAGTACGAGCAGTACTTC. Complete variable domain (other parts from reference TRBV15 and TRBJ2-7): DAMVIQNPRYQVTQFGKPVTLSCSQTLNHNVMYWYQQKSSQAPKLLFHYYDKDFNNEADTPDNFQSRRPNTSFCFLDIRSPGLGDTAMYLCATSRGAGGLQYEQYFGPGTRLTVT.

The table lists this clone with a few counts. The CDR3 sequence: CASSQGGTGTYEQYF. CDR3 in DNA: TGTGCCAGCAGCCAGGGGGGGACAGGGACCTACGAGCAGTACTTC. The rearrangement links TRBV4-2 to TRBJ2-7; 9 bases fit TRBD1. The CDR3 contains 15 residues. The V and J ends lost 3 bases and 2 bases, in that order; junction bases with no gene match: 5. Germline V CDR1 and CDR2: LGHNA, YNFKEQ.

The CDR3 region is CASSSKRLPSTDTQYF. For the CDR3, the DNA is TGTGCCAGCAGCTCCAAGCGACTACCGAGCACAGATACGCAGTATTTT. V gene TRBV11-1 combines with J gene TRBJ2-3, with D maybe TRBD2 (5 bases). Germline CDR1 and CDR2: SGHAT and FQDESV (reference sequence). V dropped 4 bases and J dropped 0 bases, with 14 bases sitting between them. The CDR3 runs 16 residues.

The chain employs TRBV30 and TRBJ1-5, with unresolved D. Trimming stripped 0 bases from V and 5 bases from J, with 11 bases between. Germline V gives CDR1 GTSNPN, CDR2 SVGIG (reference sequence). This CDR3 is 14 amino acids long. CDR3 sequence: CAWSVSSVYQPQHF. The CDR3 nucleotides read TGTGCCTGGAGTGTATCGAGTGTGTATCAGCCCCAGCATTTT.

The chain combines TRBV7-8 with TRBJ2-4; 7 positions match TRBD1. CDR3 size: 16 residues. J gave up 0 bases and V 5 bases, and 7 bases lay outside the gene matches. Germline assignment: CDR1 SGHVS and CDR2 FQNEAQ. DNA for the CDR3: TGTGCCAGCAGCCCAAGACAGGGCCTAGCCAAAAACATTCAGTACTTC. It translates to CASSPRQGLAKNIQYF.

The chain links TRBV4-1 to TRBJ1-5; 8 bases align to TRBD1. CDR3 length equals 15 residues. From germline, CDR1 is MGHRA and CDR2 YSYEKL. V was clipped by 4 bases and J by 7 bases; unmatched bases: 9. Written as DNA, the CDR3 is TGCGCCAGCAGCCCGGACAGGGCCTCCAGACAGCCCCAGCATTTT. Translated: CASSPDRASRQPQHF.

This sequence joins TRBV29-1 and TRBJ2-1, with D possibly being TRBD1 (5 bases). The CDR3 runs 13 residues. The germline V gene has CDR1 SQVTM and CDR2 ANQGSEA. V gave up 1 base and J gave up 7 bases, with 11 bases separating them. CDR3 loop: CSVEGVGRNEQFF. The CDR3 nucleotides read TGCAGCGTTGAAGGGGTGGGGCGGAATGAGCAGTTCTTC.

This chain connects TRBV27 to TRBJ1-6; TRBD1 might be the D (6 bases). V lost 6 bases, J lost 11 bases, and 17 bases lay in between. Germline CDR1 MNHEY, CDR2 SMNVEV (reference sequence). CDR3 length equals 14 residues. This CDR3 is CASSLTGLETPLHF. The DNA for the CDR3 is TGTGCCAGCAGCCTAACAGGGTTGGAGACACCCCTCCACTTT.

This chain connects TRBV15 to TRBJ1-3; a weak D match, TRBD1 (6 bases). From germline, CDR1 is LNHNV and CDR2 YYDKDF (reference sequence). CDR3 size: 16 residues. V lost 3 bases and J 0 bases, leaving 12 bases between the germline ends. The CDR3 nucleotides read TGTGCCACCAGCAGCCGGCAGGGGAGCTCTGGAAACACCATATATTTT. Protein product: CATSSRQGSSGNTIYF.

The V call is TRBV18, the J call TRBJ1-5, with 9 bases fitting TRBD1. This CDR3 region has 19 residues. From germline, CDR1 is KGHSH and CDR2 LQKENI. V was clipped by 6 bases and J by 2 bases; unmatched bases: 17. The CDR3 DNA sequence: TGTGCCAGCTCGTCCTTTCGGGACAGGGTGTTGGGTCGCAATCAGCCCCAGCATTTT. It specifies CASSSFRDRVLGRNQPQHF.

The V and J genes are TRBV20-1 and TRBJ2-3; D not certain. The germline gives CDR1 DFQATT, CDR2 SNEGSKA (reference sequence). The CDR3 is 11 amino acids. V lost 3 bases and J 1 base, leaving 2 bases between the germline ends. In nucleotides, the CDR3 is TGCAGTGCTAGCGGCACAGATACGCAGTATTTT. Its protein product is CSASGTDTQYF.

Here the CDR3 DNA reads TGTGCCAGCAGCTCCCCGGGGACAGCAACCGGAAACACCATATATTTT. It is translated as CASSSPGTATGNTIYF. V usage is TRBV5-4 and J usage is TRBJ1-3; TRBD1 matches at 7 bases. This CDR3 is built from 16 residues. The ends lost 3 bases at V and 4 bases at J; junction bases unmatched: 10. The germline gives CDR1 SGHNT, CDR2 YYREEE (reference sequence).

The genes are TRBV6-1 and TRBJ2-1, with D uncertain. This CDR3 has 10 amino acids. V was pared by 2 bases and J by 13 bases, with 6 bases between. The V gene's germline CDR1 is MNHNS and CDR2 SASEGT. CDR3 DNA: TGTGCCAGCAGTGAACCCACTCAGTTCTTC. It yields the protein CASSEPTQFF.

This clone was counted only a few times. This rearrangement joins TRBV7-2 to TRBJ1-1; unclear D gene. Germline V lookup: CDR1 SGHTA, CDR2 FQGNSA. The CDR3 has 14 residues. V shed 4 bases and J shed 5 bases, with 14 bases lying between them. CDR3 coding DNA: TGTGCCAGCAGCTCCGGTCCGGGTGAGACTGAAGCTTTCTTT. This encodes CASSSGPGETEAFF.

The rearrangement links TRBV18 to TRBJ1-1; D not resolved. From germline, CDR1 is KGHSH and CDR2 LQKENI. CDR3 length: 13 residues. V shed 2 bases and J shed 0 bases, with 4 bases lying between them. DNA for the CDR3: TGTGCCAGCTCACCAACAATGAACACTGAAGCTTTCTTT. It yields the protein CASSPTMNTEAFF.